One and the same sample provided the 2 T cell receptor beta chains below, sequenced in a study of blood T cell repertoires in COVID-19. Clones were sequenced by immunoSEQ multiplex PCR, and TCRdb holds only the in-frame ones, with some missing. The sample has about 190,000 clones, around 91% seen once; the top ten hold about 0.58%. The sample was peripheral blood. Receptors originate from a man aged 50 or older with acute or convalescent COVID-19.

The rearrangement links TRBV7-6 to TRBJ1-3; D not certain. This CDR3 is built from 16 residues. CDR1 and CDR2 (germline): SGHVS, FNYEAQ. Deletions cut 1 base from V and 0 bases from J, with 10 bases between. The CDR3 here is CASSLVGGNSGNTIYF. The CDR3 DNA reads TGTGCCAGCAGCTTAGTCGGAGGCAACTCTGGAAACACCATATATTTT.

This CDR3 reads CASSIGGGYEQYF. CDR3 bases: TGTGCCAGTAGTATAGGCGGGGGCTACGAGCAGTACTTC. The chain employs TRBV19 and TRBJ2-7, with 7 nucleotides matching TRBD2. CDR3 length: 13 amino acids. Per the germline V gene, CDR1 is LNHDA and CDR2 is SQIVND (reference sequence). Unmatched junction bases numbered 0, after V lost 1 base and J lost 3 bases.